These 27 T cell receptor beta chains originate from one sample sequenced in a study of blood T cell repertoires in COVID-19. Profiling relied on immunoSEQ multiplex PCR, and the TCRdb table lists in-frame clones only, not all of them. This table holds fewer than 250,000 clones, approximately 82% found once. Sequenced input: peripheral blood. All receptors come from a woman aged 80 or over with acute or convalescent COVID-19.

The chain employs TRBV13 and TRBJ2-7; tentative D call: TRBD2 (5 bases). Between the trimmed V and J ends, which lost 5 bases and 0 bases, there was a span of 17 bases. This CDR3 is 16 amino acids long. In germline, CDR1 is PRHDT, CDR2 FYEKMQ (reference sequence). CDR3 in DNA: TGTGCCAGCAGCGAAGCCGGGCGGGCGAACTCCTACGAGCAGTACTTC. It translates to CASSEAGRANSYEQYF.

With regard to this clone: One end of the junction fails to match germline, which may point to a read error. The chain joins TRBV2 to TRBJ2-7; 9 nucleotides match TRBD1. CDR3 size: 11 residues. Germline values: CDR1 SNHLY, CDR2 FYNNEI. The CDR3 DNA follows: TGTGCCAGCAGTCCCGGGACAGGGAAATGCTTC. It yields the protein CASSPGTGKCF. Drawing the rest from reference TRBV2 and TRBJ2-7, the complete variable domain is EPEVTQTPSHQVTQMGQEVILRCVPISNHLYFYWYRQILGQKVEFLVSFYNNEISEKSEIFDDQFSVERPDGSNFTLKIRSTKLEDSAMYFCASSPGTGKCFGPGTRLTVT.

This clone showed up just once. J is TRBJ2-3 and V is TRBV27, with 8 bases that match TRBD1. CDR3 length: 15 residues. CDR1 is MNHEY and CDR2 is SMNVEV in the germline V gene (reference sequence). J lost 4 bases, V lost 5 bases, and 8 bases had no gene match. The DNA for the CDR3 is TGTGCCAGCAGTGAACGGACAGGGCTCGCAGATACGCAGTATTTT. Its protein product is CASSERTGLADTQYF.

This clone was observed a handful of times. V gene TRBV11-2 combines with J gene TRBJ2-1, with D perhaps matching TRBD2 (5 bases). Germline V lookup: CDR1 SGHAT, CDR2 FQNNGV. The V end lost 6 bases, the J end lost 4 bases, and 19 bases lay between the germline ends. The CDR3 runs 16 residues. The CDR3 bases are TGTGCCAGCAGACCAATCGCGGGTCCTAAATACAATGAGCAGTTCTTC. Translating it yields CASRPIAGPKYNEQFF.

V is TRBV19 and J is TRBJ1-2; 9 positions agree with TRBD1. Unmatched junction bases numbered 11, after V lost 10 bases and J lost 5 bases. The germline V gene has CDR1 LNHDA and CDR2 SQIVND (reference sequence). There are 14 residues in the CDR3. CDR3 DNA: TGTGCCACCGACCCCCGGGGACAGGGTTATGGCTACACCTTC. Its translation: CATDPRGQGYGYTF.

The rearrangement links TRBV6-5 to TRBJ1-6; possibly TRBD1 for D (5 bases). CDR3 length: 16 amino acids. Germline loops: CDR1 MNHEY, CDR2 SVGAGI. The V end lost 4 bases, the J end lost 11 bases, and 21 bases lay between the germline ends. For the CDR3, the DNA is TGTGCCAGCAGTTCCCGGGGGGGAAACTGTACCCCACCCCTCCACTTT. This gives the protein CASSSRGGNCTPPLHF.

This chain uses TRBV19 with TRBJ2-7; D unresolved. The CDR3 is 13 amino acids. The V end lost 3 bases, the J end lost 3 bases, and 9 bases lay between the germline ends. Per the germline V gene, CDR1 is LNHDA and CDR2 is SQIVND (reference sequence). CDR3 protein: CASSISPGYEQYF. CDR3 coding DNA: TGTGCCAGTAGTATTTCCCCCGGCTACGAGCAGTACTTC.

V is TRBV18 and J is TRBJ2-3; 7 positions agree with TRBD2. CDR1 and CDR2 (germline): KGHSH, LQKENI. Trimming at V came to 6 bases and at J to 5 bases, leaving 11 bases not matched to a gene. The CDR3 runs to 15 residues. The CDR3 protein is CASSRDYTTLDTQYF. The CDR3 nucleotides read TGTGCCAGCTCGCGGGACTACACCACGTTAGATACGCAGTATTTT.

CDR3 bases: TGCAGTGCTAGTCCGACAGGGATGAAGCAGTACTTC. This sequence encodes CSASPTGMKQYF. The chain couples TRBV20-1 to TRBJ2-7; 7 positions agree with TRBD1. V trimming: 3 bases; J trimming: 8 bases; junction bases outside the gene matches: 7. The CDR3 runs 12 residues. CDR1 DFQATT and CDR2 SNEGSKA come from the germline V gene (reference sequence).

The rearrangement joins TRBV7-2 to TRBJ1-6; 7 nucleotides align to TRBD1. The CDR3 extends over 15 amino acids. The germline V gene encodes CDR1 SGHTA and CDR2 FQGNSA. Unmatched junction bases numbered 3, after V lost 2 bases and J lost 5 bases. CDR3 DNA sequence: TGTGCCAGCAGCTTACTGGGACAGAATAATTCACCCCTCCACTTT. Protein sequence: CASSLLGQNNSPLHF.

This clone has only a few counts. The rearrangement joins TRBV5-1 to TRBJ2-1; maybe TRBD1 (5 bases). Germline V lookup: CDR1 SGHRS, CDR2 YFSETQ. CDR3 length: 15 amino acids. V was cut by 4 bases and J by 8 bases, with 19 bases left in between. CDR3 sequence: CASSPGTGPPDEQFF. For the CDR3, the DNA is TGCGCCAGCAGCCCCGGAACAGGCCCTCCGGATGAGCAGTTCTTC. The variable domain in full, with the rest retrieved from reference TRBV5-1 and TRBJ2-1, is KAGVTQTPRYLIKTRGQQVTLSCSPISGHRSVSWYQQTPGQGLQFLFEYFSETQRNKGNFPGRFSGRQFSNSRSEMNVSTLELGDSALYLCASSPGTGPPDEQFFGPGTRLTVL.

J is TRBJ1-1 and V is TRBV6-6, with TRBD1 matching 12 bases. This CDR3 contains 17 residues. Germline V gene sequence: CDR1 MNHNY, CDR2 SVGAGI (reference sequence). V shed 5 bases and J 0 bases; nucleotides not matched to a gene: 7. In DNA form, the CDR3 reads TGTGCCAGCAGTCCCTCCGGGACAGGGGGCATGAACACTGAAGCTTTCTTT. The encoded protein is CASSPSGTGGMNTEAFF.

The chain couples TRBV28 to TRBJ2-7, with D possibly matching TRBD1 (7 bases). Germline CDR1 reads MDHEN; CDR2 reads SYDVKM. CDR3 length: 14 residues. The germline V and J ends were trimmed by 10 bases and 1 base, with 17 bases remaining between them. CDR3 residues: CATRQGGSSYEQYF. CDR3 sequence (DNA): TGTGCCACCCGGCAGGGGGGCAGTTCCTACGAGCAGTACTTC. Complete variable domain (other parts from reference TRBV28 and TRBJ2-7): DVKVTQSSRYLVKRTGEKVFLECVQDMDHENMFWYRQDPGLGLRLIYFSYDVKMKEKGDIPEGYSVSREKKERFSLILESASTNQTSMYLCATRQGGSSYEQYFGPGTRLTVT.

The chain carries TRBV28 and TRBJ2-3; D is ambiguous. The germline V gene encodes CDR1 MDHEN and CDR2 SYDVKM. V lost 5 bases and J 2 bases, leaving 5 bases between the germline ends. The CDR3 is 12 amino acids. This CDR3 is CASSINTDTQYF. CDR3 DNA sequence: TGTGCCAGCAGTATCAACACAGATACGCAGTATTTT.

V usage is TRBV10-3 and J usage is TRBJ2-1; 12 bases match TRBD2. The junction had 13 bases not matched to a gene; V was cut back by 0 bases and J by 7 bases. Germline V gene sequence: CDR1 ENHRY, CDR2 SYGVKD. The CDR3 is 19 residues long. The CDR3 DNA is TGTGCCATCAGTGAGTCCGGGGCTGGACTAGCGGGGACCGGTAATGAGCAGTTCTTC. Translating it yields CAISESGAGLAGTGNEQFF.

This chain links TRBV30 with TRBJ2-1; 11 positions match TRBD2. This CDR3 comprises 15 residues. Trimming at V came to 3 bases and at J to 2 bases, leaving 3 bases not matched to a gene. The germline gives CDR1 GTSNPN, CDR2 SVGIG (reference sequence). The CDR3, as DNA: TGTGCCTGGAGCACACTAGCGGGAGCCTACAATGAGCAGTTCTTC. Translating gives CAWSTLAGAYNEQFF.

The CDR3 sequence is CASSEVSTEAFF. The CDR3 DNA is TGTGCCAGCTCTGAGGTTTCGACTGAAGCTTTCTTT. The rearrangement links TRBV7-9 to TRBJ1-1; D is undetermined. Trimming took off 8 bases at V and 5 bases at J, with 12 bases between the two ends. The length of the CDR3 is 12 residues. The germline CDR1 and CDR2 sequences are SEHNR and FQNEAQ (reference sequence).

The rearrangement links TRBV6-6 to TRBJ1-4, with TRBD1 matching over 10 bases. The V gene end was trimmed by 4 bases and the J gene end by 14 bases; junction bases not matched to a gene: 16. The CDR3 runs to 16 residues. The germline CDR1 and CDR2 sequences are MNHNY and SVGAGI (reference sequence). The CDR3 reads CASSWDRGGRGKNLFF. CDR3 coding DNA: TGTGCCAGCAGTTGGGACAGGGGAGGACGTGGAAAGAACCTGTTTTTT.

The table lists this clone with a count of one. This specimen includes other DNA sequences encoding the same CDR3. The J gene is TRBJ1-2, the V gene TRBV9, with 12 bases that match TRBD1. CDR3 length equals 17 residues. Germline loops: CDR1 SGDLS, CDR2 YYNGEE. The V gene end was trimmed by 5 bases and the J gene end by 6 bases; junction bases not matched to a gene: 14. CDR3 nucleotide sequence: TGTGCCAGCAGAAAGGAGGGGCGGGGACAGGGGGCGGATGGCTACACCTTC. Translating it yields CASRKEGRGQGADGYTF. The whole variable domain, remainder taken from reference TRBV9 and TRBJ1-2, is DSGVTQTPKHLITATGQRVTLRCSPRSGDLSVYWYQQSLDQGLQFLIQYYNGEERAKGNILERFSAQQFPDLHSELNLSSLELGDSALYFCASRKEGRGQGADGYTFGSGTRLTVV.

V gene TRBV30 combines with J gene TRBJ1-5; D is possibly TRBD1 (6 bases). CDR3 length equals 18 residues. Trimming stripped 1 base from V and 0 bases from J, with 19 bases between. Germline loops: CDR1 GTSNPN, CDR2 SVGIG (reference sequence). The CDR3 here is CAWSDHFFSGDSNQPQHF. CDR3 DNA: TGTGCCTGGAGTGACCATTTTTTTTCAGGGGATAGCAATCAGCCCCAGCATTTT.

The V and J genes are TRBV6-5 and TRBJ2-1; TRBD2 matches 7 bases. This CDR3 contains 15 residues. The germline V gene encodes CDR1 MNHEY and CDR2 SVGAGI. Trimming cost V 0 bases and J 9 bases; bases outside gene matches: 8. CDR3 sequence: CASSYSSRREREQFF. DNA for the CDR3: TGTGCCAGCAGTTACTCTTCTAGGCGGGAGCGTGAGCAGTTCTTC.

This chain uses TRBV15 with TRBJ1-1; D gene unclear. Trimming pared 3 bases from V and 0 bases from J, leaving 8 bases between. The CDR3 covers 14 residues. The germline CDR1 and CDR2 sequences are LNHNV and YYDKDF (reference sequence). The chain's CDR3 is CATSREGMNTEAFF. The CDR3 bases are TGTGCCACCAGCAGGGAGGGTATGAACACTGAAGCTTTCTTT.

The chain has TRBV19 and TRBJ1-2, with 7 bases aligning to TRBD1. The CDR3 covers 14 residues. Germline CDR1 is LNHDA and CDR2 is SQIVND (reference sequence). With 8 bases clipped from V and 3 bases from J, the junction kept 9 bases outside the gene matches. The CDR3 protein is CASLYRGGDYGYTF. As DNA, the CDR3 is TGTGCCAGTTTGTACAGGGGAGGAGACTATGGCTACACCTTC.

The J gene is TRBJ2-7, the V gene TRBV4-1, with 8 bases matching TRBD1. The germline V gene encodes CDR1 MGHRA and CDR2 YSYEKL. J gave up 7 bases and V 5 bases, and 4 bases lay outside the gene matches. This CDR3 is built from 12 residues. CDR3 residues: CASSYGTGEQYF. CDR3 sequence (DNA): TGCGCCAGCAGCTACGGGACAGGAGAGCAGTACTTC.

This clone was seen only once. The same CDR3 is also encoded by other DNA sequences in this sample. The V and J genes are TRBV18 and TRBJ2-5; 8 bases agree with TRBD1. The CDR3 runs to 14 residues. The V gene's germline CDR1 is KGHSH and CDR2 LQKENI. Germline trimming cut 4 bases from V and 2 bases from J; bases unmatched to any gene: 3. CDR3 nucleotide sequence: TGTGCCAGCTCACGGAACAGGGGGCAAGAGACCCAGTACTTC. Protein product: CASSRNRGQETQYF. Full variable domain (rest looked up from reference TRBV18 and TRBJ2-5): NAGVMQNPRHLVRRRGQEARLRCSPMKGHSHVYWYRQLPEEGLKFMVYLQKENIIDESGMPKERFSAEFPKEGPSILRIQQVVRGDSAAYFCASSRNRGQETQYFGPGTRLLVL.

This clone was detected once. V and J are TRBV7-2 and TRBJ1-2; TRBD1 is a possible D gene (6 bases). Trimming shortened V by 3 bases and J by 4 bases, and 9 bases separated the two germline ends. Per the germline V gene, CDR1 is SGHTA and CDR2 is FQGNSA. The CDR3 has 13 amino acids. CDR3 sequence reads: CASSFQGSYGYTF. Written as DNA, the CDR3 is TGTGCCAGCAGCTTTCAGGGGAGCTATGGCTACACCTTC.

This clone was detected only once. The rearrangement joins TRBV12-3 or TRBV12-4 to TRBJ2-1; possibly TRBD2 for D (5 bases). V was shortened by 7 bases and J by 7 bases, with 8 bases between the two germline ends. The CDR3 is 11 residues long. The CDR3 is CASTPGNEQFF. The CDR3 nucleotides read TGTGCCAGCACCCCGGGGAATGAGCAGTTCTTC.